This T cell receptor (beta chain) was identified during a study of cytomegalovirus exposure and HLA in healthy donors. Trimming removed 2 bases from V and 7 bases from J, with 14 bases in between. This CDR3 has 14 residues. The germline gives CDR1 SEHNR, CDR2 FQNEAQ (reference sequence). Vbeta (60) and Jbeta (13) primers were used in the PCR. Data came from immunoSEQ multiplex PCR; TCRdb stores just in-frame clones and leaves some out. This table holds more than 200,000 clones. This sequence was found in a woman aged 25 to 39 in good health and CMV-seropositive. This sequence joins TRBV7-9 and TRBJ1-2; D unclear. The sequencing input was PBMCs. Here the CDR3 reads CASSLNRMAGGYTF. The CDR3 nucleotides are TGTGCCAGCAGCTTAAATCGGATGGCAGGTGGCTACACCTTC.